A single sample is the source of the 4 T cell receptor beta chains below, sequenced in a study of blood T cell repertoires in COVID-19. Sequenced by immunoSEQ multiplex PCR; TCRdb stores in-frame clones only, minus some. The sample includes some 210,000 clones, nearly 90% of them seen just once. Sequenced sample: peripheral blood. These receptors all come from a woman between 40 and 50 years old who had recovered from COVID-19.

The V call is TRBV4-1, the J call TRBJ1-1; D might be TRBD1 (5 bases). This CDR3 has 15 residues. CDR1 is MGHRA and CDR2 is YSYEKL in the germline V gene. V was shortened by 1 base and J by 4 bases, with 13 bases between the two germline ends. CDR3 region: CASSQAGVFGTEAFF. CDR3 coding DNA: TGCGCCAGCAGCCAAGCGGGGGTCTTCGGCACTGAAGCTTTCTTT.

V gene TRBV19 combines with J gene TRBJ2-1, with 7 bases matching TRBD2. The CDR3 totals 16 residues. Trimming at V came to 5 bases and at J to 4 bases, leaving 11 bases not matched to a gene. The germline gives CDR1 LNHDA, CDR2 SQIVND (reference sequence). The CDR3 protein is CASSARGTKGYNEQFF. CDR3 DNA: TGTGCCAGTAGTGCGAGAGGGACTAAAGGGTACAATGAGCAGTTCTTC.

The CDR3 spells CASSQFETDEQFF. Here the CDR3 DNA reads TGCGCCAGCAGCCAATTTGAAACGGATGAGCAGTTCTTC. The gene calls are TRBV4-3 and TRBJ2-1; no clear D gene. Germline CDR1 reads LGHNA; CDR2 reads YSLEER. Trimming cost V 2 bases and J 8 bases, with 10 bases left between them. This CDR3 region has 13 residues.

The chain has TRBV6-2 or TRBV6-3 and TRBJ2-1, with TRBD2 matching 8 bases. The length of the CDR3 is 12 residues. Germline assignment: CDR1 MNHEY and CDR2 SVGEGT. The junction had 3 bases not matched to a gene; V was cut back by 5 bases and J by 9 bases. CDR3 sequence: CASSGSGSEQFF. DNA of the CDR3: TGTGCCAGCAGTGGGAGCGGGAGTGAGCAGTTCTTC.